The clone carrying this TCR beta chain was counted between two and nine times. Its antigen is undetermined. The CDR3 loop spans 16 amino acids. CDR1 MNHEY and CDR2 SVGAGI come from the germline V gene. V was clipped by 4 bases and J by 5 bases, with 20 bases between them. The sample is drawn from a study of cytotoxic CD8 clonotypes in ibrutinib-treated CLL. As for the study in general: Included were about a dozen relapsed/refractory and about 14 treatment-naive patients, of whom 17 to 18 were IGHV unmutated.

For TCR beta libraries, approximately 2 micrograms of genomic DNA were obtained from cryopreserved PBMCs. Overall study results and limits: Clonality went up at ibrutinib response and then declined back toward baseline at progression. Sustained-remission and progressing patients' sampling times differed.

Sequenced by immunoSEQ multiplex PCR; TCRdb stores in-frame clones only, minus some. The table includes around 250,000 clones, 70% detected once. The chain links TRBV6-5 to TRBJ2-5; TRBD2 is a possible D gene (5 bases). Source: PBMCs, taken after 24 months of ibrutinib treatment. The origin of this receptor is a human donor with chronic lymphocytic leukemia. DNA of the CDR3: TGTGCCAGCAGTTCCTCCTCCCCCTTGGGCGGGGAGACCCAGTACTTC. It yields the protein CASSSSSPLGGETQYF.